The entry that follows covers one T cell receptor (beta chain) sequence. The CDR3 is made up of 12 amino acids. CDR1 and CDR2 from the germline V gene are SGHDT and YYEEEE. V was trimmed by 2 bases and J by 4 bases, leaving 5 bases between them. In the original analysis: It was from reference gene primer amplification that nucleated cell counts were estimated. Using immunoSEQ multiplex PCR, the repertoire was profiled, and TCRdb retains in-frame clones only, with some absent. The DNA was the basis for D and trimming; V, J and clone size are from that table. The sample lists about 160,000 clones; around 84% were seen once. The sample comes from a study of blood T cell repertoires in COVID-19. Study context: The samples span acute and convalescent COVID-19 from the United States, Italy and Spain. Nucleic acid was either cDNA or gDNA, and it came from T cells, B-cell-depleted T cells, or PBMCs.

The specimen sequenced was peripheral blood. The rearrangement joins TRBV5-6 to TRBJ2-3; D not certain. The TCR comes from a man in his forties or fifties with acute or convalescent COVID-19. The CDR3 loop reads CASSFSPDTQYF. CDR3 sequence (DNA): TGTGCCAGCAGCTTTAGCCCAGATACGCAGTATTTT.